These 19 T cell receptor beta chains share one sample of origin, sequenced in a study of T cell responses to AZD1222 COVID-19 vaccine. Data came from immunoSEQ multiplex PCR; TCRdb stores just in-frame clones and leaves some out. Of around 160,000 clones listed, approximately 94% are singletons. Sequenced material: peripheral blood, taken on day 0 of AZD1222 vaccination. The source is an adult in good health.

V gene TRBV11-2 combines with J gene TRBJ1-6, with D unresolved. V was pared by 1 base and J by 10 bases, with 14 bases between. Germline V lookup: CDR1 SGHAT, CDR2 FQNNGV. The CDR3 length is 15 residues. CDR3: CASSLVLGLESPLHF. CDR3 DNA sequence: TGTGCCAGCAGCTTAGTGTTAGGGTTGGAATCACCCCTCCACTTT.

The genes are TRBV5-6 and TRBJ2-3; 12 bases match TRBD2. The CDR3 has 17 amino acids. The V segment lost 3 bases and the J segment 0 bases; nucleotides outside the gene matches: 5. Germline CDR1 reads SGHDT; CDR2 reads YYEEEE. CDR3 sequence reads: CASSWTSGKSSTDTQYF. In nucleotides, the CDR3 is TGTGCCAGCAGCTGGACTAGCGGGAAATCTAGCACAGATACGCAGTATTTT.

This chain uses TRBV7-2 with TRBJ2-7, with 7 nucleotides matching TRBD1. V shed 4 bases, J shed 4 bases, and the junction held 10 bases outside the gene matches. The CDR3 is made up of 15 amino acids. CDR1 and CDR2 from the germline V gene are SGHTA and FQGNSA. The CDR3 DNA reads TGTGCCAGCAGCTCAGCGACAGGGCCGGGGTACGAGCAGTACTTC. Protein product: CASSSATGPGYEQYF.

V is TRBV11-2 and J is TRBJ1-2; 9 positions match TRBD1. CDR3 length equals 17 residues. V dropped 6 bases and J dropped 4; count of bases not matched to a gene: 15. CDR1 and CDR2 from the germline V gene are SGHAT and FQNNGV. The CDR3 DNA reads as TGTGCCAGCAGTTGGGACAGGGAGAGCCCGCGGCCCTATGGCTACACCTTC. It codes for CASSWDRESPRPYGYTF.

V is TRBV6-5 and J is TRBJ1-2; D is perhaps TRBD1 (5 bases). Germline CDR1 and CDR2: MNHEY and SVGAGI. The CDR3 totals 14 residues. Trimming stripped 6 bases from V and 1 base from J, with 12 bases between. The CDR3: CASRGTADNYGYTF. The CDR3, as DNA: TGTGCCAGCAGGGGGACCGCTGATAACTATGGCTACACCTTC.

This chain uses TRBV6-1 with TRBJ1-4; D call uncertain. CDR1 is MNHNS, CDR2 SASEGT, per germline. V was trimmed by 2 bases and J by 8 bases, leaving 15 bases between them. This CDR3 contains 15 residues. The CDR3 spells CASSELDRAFEKLFF. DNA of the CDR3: TGTGCCAGCAGTGAATTGGATAGGGCCTTCGAAAAACTGTTTTTT.

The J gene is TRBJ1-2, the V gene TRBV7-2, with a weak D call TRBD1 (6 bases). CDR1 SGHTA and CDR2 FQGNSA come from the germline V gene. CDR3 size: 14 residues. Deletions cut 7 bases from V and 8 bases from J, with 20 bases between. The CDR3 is CASTQTGGRWGYTF. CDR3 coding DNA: TGTGCCAGCACCCAGACGGGGGGGCGGTGGGGCTACACCTTC.

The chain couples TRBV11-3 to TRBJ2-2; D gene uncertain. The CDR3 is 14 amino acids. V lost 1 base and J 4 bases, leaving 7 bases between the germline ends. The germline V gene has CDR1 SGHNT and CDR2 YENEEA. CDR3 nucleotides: TGTGCCAGCAGCTTAGTTCTAGGCACCGGGGAGCTGTTTTTT. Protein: CASSLVLGTGELFF.

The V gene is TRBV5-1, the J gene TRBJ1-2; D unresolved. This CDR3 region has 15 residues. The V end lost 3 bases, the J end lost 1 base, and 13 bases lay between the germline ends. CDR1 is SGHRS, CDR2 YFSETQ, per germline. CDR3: CASSSLLGSNYGYTF. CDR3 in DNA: TGCGCCAGCAGCTCGCTCCTAGGGAGTAACTATGGCTACACCTTC.

The CDR3 DNA reads TGTGCCAGCAGCTTCGGGTTCAGCTCCTACAATGAGCAGTTCTTC. This encodes CASSFGFSSYNEQFF. The V and J genes are TRBV7-2 and TRBJ2-1, with D uncertain. Between the trimmed V and J ends, which lost 3 bases and 0 bases, there was a span of 9 bases. The CDR3 has 15 amino acids. Per germline, CDR1 SGHTA and CDR2 FQGNSA.

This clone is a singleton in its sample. The CDR3 loop is CASSLWEGQPQHF. The CDR3 nucleotides are TGCGCCAGCAGCTTATGGGAAGGTCAGCCCCAGCATTTT. The rearrangement links TRBV5-1 to TRBJ1-5, with D unclear. This CDR3 is 13 amino acids long. The germline V gene encodes CDR1 SGHRS and CDR2 YFSETQ. The V end was cut by 2 bases, the J end by 6 bases, with 9 bases between.

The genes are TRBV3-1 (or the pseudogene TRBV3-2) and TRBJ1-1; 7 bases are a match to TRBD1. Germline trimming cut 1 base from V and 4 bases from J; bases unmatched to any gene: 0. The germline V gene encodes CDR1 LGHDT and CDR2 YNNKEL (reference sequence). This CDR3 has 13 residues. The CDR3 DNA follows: TGTGCCAGCAGCCAAGGGACAGGCACTGAAGCTTTCTTT. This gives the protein CASSQGTGTEAFF.

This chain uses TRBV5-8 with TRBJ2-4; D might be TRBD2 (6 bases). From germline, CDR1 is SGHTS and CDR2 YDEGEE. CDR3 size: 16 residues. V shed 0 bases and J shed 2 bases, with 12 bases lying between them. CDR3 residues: CASSLESGGTKNIQYF. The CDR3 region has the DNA TGTGCCAGCAGCTTGGAGTCTGGGGGGACCAAAAACATTCAGTACTTC.

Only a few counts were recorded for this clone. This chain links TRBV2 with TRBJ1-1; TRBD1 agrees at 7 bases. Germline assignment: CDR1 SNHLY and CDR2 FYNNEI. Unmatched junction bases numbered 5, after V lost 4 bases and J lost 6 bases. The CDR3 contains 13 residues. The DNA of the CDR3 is TGTGCCAGCAGTGCGACAGGGACATCTGAAGCTTTCTTT. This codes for CASSATGTSEAFF.

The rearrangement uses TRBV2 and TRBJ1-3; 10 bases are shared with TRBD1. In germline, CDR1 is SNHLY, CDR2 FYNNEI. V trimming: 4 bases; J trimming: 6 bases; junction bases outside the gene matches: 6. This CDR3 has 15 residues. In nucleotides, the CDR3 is TGTGCCAGCAGTGCCCTGGGACAGGGGCTAAACACCATATATTTT. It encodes CASSALGQGLNTIYF.

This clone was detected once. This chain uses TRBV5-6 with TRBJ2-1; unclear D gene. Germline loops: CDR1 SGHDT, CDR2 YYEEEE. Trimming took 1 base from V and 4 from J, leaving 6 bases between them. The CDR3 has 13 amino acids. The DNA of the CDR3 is TGTGCCAGCAGCTTGACGGCTTACAATGAGCAGTTCTTC. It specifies CASSLTAYNEQFF.

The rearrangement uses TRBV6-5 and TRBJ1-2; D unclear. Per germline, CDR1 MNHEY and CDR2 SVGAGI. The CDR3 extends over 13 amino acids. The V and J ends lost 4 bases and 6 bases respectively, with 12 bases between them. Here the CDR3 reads CASSSGRVNGYTF. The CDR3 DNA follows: TGTGCCAGCAGTTCGGGGAGGGTGAATGGCTACACCTTC.

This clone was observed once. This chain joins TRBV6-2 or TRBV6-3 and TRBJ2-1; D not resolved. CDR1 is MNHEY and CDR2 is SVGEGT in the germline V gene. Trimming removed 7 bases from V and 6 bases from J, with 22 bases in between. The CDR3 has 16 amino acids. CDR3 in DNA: TGTGCCAGCATCCCCGGTTTCAACACGGCCGGCAATGAGCAGTTCTTC. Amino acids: CASIPGFNTAGNEQFF.

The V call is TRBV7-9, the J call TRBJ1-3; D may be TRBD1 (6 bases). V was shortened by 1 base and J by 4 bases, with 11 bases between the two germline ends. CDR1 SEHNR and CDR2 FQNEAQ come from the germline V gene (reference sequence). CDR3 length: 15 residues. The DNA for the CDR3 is TGTGCCAGCAGCTTAGAAGGGGGGTTAGGAAACACCATATATTTT. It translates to CASSLEGGLGNTIYF.